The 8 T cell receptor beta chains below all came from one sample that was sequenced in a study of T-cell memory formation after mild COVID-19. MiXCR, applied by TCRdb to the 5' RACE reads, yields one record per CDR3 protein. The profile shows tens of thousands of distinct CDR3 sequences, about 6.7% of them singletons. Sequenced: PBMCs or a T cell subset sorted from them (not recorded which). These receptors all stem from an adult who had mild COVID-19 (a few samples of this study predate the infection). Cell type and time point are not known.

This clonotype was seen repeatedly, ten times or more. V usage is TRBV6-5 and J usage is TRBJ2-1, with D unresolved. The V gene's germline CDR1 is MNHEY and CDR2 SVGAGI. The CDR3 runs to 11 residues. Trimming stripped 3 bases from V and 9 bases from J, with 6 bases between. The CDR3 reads CASSYSAEQFF. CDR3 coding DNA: TGTGCCAGCAGTTATTCTGCTGAGCAGTTCTTC.

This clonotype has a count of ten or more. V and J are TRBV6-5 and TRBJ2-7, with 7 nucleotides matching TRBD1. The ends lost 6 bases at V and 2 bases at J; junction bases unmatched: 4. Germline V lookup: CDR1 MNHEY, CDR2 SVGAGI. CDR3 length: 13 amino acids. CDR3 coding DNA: TGTGCCAGCAGGGAAGGGACAGCCTACGAGCAGTACTTC. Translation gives CASREGTAYEQYF.

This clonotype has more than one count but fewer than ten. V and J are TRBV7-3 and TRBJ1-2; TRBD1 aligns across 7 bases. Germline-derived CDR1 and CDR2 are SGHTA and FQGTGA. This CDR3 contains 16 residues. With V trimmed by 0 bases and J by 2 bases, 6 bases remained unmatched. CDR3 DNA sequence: TGTGCCAGCAGCTTAACGAAGGGACAGAGAAACTATGGCTACACCTTC. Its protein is CASSLTKGQRNYGYTF.

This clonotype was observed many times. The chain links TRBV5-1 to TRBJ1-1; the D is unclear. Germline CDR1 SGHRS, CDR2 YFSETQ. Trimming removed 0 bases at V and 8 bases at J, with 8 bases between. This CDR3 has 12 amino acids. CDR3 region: CASSLGVIEAFF. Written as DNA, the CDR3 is TGCGCCAGCAGCTTGGGGGTTATAGAAGCTTTCTTT.

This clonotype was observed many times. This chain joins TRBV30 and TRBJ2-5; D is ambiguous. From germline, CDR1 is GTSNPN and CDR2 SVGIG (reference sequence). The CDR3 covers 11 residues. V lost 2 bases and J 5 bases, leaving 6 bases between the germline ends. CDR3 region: CAWSSPETQYF. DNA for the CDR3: TGTGCCTGGAGTAGTCCTGAGACCCAGTACTTC. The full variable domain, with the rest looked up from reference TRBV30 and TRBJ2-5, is SQTIHQWPATLVQPVGSPLSLECTVEGTSNPNLYWYRQAAGRGLQLLFYSVGIGQISSEVPQNLSASRPQDRQFILSSKKLLLSDSGFYLCAWSSPETQYFGPGTRLLVL.

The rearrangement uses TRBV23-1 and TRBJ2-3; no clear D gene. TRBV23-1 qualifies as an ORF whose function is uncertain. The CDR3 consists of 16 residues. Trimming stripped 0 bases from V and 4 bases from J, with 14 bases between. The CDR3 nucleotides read TGCGCCAGCAGTCAATCGGACGGTCCGAGTCCAGATACGCAGTATTTT. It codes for CASSQSDGPSPDTQYF.

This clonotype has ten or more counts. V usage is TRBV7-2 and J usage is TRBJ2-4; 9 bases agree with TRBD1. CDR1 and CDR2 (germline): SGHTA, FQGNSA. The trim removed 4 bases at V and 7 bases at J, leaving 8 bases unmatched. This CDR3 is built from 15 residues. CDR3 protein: CASSSTSGTGNIQYF. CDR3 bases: TGTGCCAGCAGCTCGACCTCCGGGACAGGGAACATTCAGTACTTC.

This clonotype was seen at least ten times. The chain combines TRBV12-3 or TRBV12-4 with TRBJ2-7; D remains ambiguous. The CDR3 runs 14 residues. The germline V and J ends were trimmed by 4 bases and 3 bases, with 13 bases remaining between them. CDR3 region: CASSSPVLLYEQYF. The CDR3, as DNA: TGTGCCAGCAGTTCCCCCGTCCTCCTCTACGAGCAGTACTTC.